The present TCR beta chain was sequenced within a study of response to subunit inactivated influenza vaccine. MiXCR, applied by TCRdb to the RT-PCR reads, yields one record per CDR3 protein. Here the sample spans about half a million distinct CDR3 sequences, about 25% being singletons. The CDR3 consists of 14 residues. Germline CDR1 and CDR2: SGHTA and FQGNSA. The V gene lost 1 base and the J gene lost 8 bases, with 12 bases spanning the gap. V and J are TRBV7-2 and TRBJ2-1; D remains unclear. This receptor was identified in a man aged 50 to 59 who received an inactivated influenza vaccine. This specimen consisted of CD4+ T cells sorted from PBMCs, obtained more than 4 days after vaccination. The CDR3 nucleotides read TGTGCCAGCAGCTTAGGGCTCCAGTCCCATGAGCAGTTCTTC. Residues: CASSLGLQSHEQFF.